This TCR beta chain came from a study of shared clonotypes between healthy human individuals. Germline lookup yields CDR1 MNHNY and CDR2 SVGAGI (reference sequence). This CDR3 is built from 14 residues. Trimming stripped 6 bases from V and 2 bases from J, with 11 bases between. The genomic DNA of each subset was split evenly across several immunoSEQ plates. Clones were read by immunoSEQ multiplex PCR, and TCRdb kept only the in-frame ones, dropping some. Counted here are millions of clones, roughly 94% occurring once; the ten biggest clones make up around 0.13%. The specimen sequenced was naive CD4+ T cells sorted from blood. Subset specified: CD45RA+ positively selected. The source is a young man in good health. The gene calls are TRBV6-6 and TRBJ1-3; the D gene is possibly TRBD1 (6 bases). CDR3 sequence reads: CASRSTGTGNTIYF. CDR3 DNA sequence: TGTGCCAGCAGATCGACAGGAACTGGAAACACCATATATTTT.